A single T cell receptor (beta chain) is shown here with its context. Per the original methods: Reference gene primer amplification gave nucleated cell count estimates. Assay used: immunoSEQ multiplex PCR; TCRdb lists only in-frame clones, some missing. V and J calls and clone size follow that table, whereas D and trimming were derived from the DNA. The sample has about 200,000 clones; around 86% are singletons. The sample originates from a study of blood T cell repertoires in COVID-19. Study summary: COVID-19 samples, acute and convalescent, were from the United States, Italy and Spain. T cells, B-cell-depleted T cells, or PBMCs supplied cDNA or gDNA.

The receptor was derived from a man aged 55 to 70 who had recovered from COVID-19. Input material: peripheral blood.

This CDR3 is CASSPGQGPEKLFF. The CDR3 nucleotides read TGCGCCAGCAGCCCCGGACAGGGCCCTGAAAAACTGTTTTTT. J is TRBJ1-4 and V is TRBV4-3; TRBD1 matches 8 bases. The CDR3 sequence is 14 residues long. Unmatched junction bases numbered 5, after V lost 4 bases and J lost 7 bases. Germline loops: CDR1 LGHNA, CDR2 YSLEER.